Listed here are 10 T cell receptor beta chains from one sample, sequenced in a study of molecular identifiers for immune sequencing clone quantification (dated by TCRdb to the late 2010s). The library was generated by PCR. The run used an Illumina HiSeq 4000. TCRdb reran the public reads through fastp at Q25 and MiXCR, keeping productive beta chains. Rows are combined by CDR3 protein, so each entry shows the most common genes and DNA. Counted in this sample were tens of thousands of distinct CDR3 sequences; around a fifth of them appeared once. The ten biggest clones cover 1% to 1.2% of the sample. Sequencing input: naive CD8+ T cells from blood, with Jurkat cell RNA spiked in. Sample cell subset or site, as interpreted from the label and publication: FACS-sorted CD8+CD4-CCR7+CD45RA+ naive T cells. The receptors derive from a human donor in good health. Some libraries in this study had Jurkat cell RNA spiked in.

Many counts were recorded for this clonotype. The genes are TRBV3-1 and TRBJ2-3; D perhaps matches TRBD2 (5 bases). This CDR3 is built from 16 residues. The germline gives CDR1 LGHDT, CDR2 YNNKEL (reference sequence). The germline V and J ends were trimmed by 4 bases and 6 bases, with 20 bases remaining between them. The CDR3 loop is CASSREEVGRPDTQYF. The CDR3 DNA is TGTGCCAGCAGCCGAGAGGAGGTCGGCCGCCCGGATACGCAGTATTTT.

This clonotype was counted only a few times. The chain uses TRBV6-2 or TRBV6-3 and TRBJ1-1; D is ambiguous. The CDR3 is 13 amino acids. V dropped 0 bases and J dropped 4 bases, with 6 bases sitting between them. Germline loops: CDR1 MNHEY, CDR2 SVGEGT. The CDR3 DNA reads as TGTGCCAGCAGTTACTCAATCGTCACTGAAGCTTTCTTT. As protein: CASSYSIVTEAFF.

The sample holds a few counts of this clonotype. The V gene is TRBV6-2 or TRBV6-3, the J gene TRBJ2-2; TRBD1 aligns across 8 bases. Unmatched junction bases numbered 11, after V lost 6 bases and J lost 5 bases. Germline V gene data show CDR1 as MNHEY and CDR2 as SVGEGT. The length of the CDR3 is 16 residues. CDR3 amino acids: CASSPLRTGWTGELFF. CDR3 coding DNA: TGTGCCAGCAGCCCACTCAGGACAGGGTGGACCGGGGAGCTGTTTTTT.

This clonotype was recorded at least ten times. The V gene is TRBV6-5, the J gene TRBJ1-4; D gene uncertain. Per germline, CDR1 MNHEY and CDR2 SVGAGI. The CDR3 is 16 residues long. V was pared by 6 bases and J by 4 bases, with 18 bases between. The CDR3 loop is CASSQEAVVNNEKLFF. CDR3 nucleotides: TGTGCCAGCAGCCAAGAGGCGGTAGTCAATAATGAAAAACTGTTTTTT.

The table lists this clonotype with many counts. The V and J genes are TRBV9 and TRBJ1-1, with D uncertain. Trimming cost V 2 bases and J 1 base, with 15 bases left between them. The germline CDR1 and CDR2 sequences are SGDLS and YYNGEE. The CDR3 extends over 16 amino acids. In DNA form, the CDR3 reads TGTGCCAGCAGCGTTGTTCCACTTGATTCGAACACTGAAGCTTTCTTT. Its translation is CASSVVPLDSNTEAFF.

A remark on this clonotype: It may be a read error: a sequence one base away is much more abundant. The chain has TRBV6-2 or TRBV6-3 and TRBJ1-2; D not certain. CDR3 size: 11 residues. Trimming shortened V by 5 bases and J by 6 bases, and 7 bases separated the two germline ends. The germline gives CDR1 MNHEY, CDR2 SVGEGT. CDR3 loop: CASSQVDGYTF. The DNA for the CDR3 is TGTGCCAGCAGTCAGGTGGATGGCTACACCTTC.

This chain links TRBV11-2 with TRBJ2-1, with 7 bases matching TRBD1. V lost 5 bases, J lost 7 bases, and 17 bases stayed unmatched. The germline gives CDR1 SGHAT, CDR2 FQNNGV. The CDR3 length is 17 residues. CDR3 protein: CASSPPRGQSPRNEQFF. CDR3 nucleotide sequence: TGTGCCAGCAGCCCCCCCCGGGGACAGAGCCCAAGGAATGAGCAGTTCTTC.

Comments on this clonotype: A much more abundant neighbour one base away suggests this may be a read error. The chain employs TRBV5-1 and TRBJ2-7; tentatively, D is TRBD1 or TRBD2 (5 bases each). CDR1 and CDR2 from the germline V gene are SGHRS and YFSETQ. This CDR3 comprises 14 residues. The CDR3 region has the DNA TGCGCCGGCAGCTTGGTCGGGACCACCTACGAGCAGTACTTC. It encodes CAGSLVGTTYEQYF.

This clonotype appeared many times. The chain couples TRBV4-2 to TRBJ2-7; D unresolved. From germline, CDR1 is LGHNA and CDR2 YNFKEQ. The V gene lost 3 bases and the J gene lost 6 bases, with 9 bases spanning the gap. There are 12 residues in the CDR3. CDR3 nucleotides: TGTGCCAGCAGCCATCCCCGAGGCGAGCAGTACTTC. Its protein product is CASSHPRGEQYF.

This clonotype was found a few times. V gene TRBV27 combines with J gene TRBJ2-7, with no clear D. Germline V gene lookup returns CDR1 MNHEY and CDR2 SMNVEV (reference sequence). CDR3 length: 13 residues. Trimming removed 6 bases from V and 6 bases from J, with 15 bases in between. The CDR3 bases are TGTGCCAGCAGCTCACCGGTGAGTGGCGAGCAGTACTTC. Translated, it gives CASSSPVSGEQYF.